The 5 T cell receptor beta chains reported below all come from one sample, sequenced in a study of regulatory T cells in long-lasting Graves disease. Time point specified: newly diagnosed GD, antithyroid drugs for less than 3 months. After RNA was extracted from PBMCs, the TCR library was made from it. Construction of the TCR beta libraries employed iRepertoire HTBI primers in conjunction with Arm-PCR of CDR3 regions. One entry per CDR3 protein results from TCRdb running MiXCR on the multiplex PCR reads. The repertoire includes fewer than 550,000 distinct CDR3 sequences, 16% of them detected once, and about a quarter sits in the top ten. These data also formed part of another study, on T cells in Graves' hyperthyroidism and ophthalmopathy.

Sample: peripheral blood mononuclear cells (PBMCs), taken at new diagnosis, from a patient treated with antithyroid drugs. The receptors were gathered from a woman under 30 with Graves disease.

This clonotype was observed a few times. The CDR3 ends on some other residue instead of the conserved phenylalanine or tryptophan, so this is likely a read error. The V gene is TRBV6-2 or TRBV6-3, the J gene TRBJ1-1, with TRBD1 matching 7 bases. V shed 2 bases, J shed 3 bases, and the junction held 9 bases outside the gene matches. The CDR3 is 16 amino acids. The V gene's germline CDR1 is MNHEY and CDR2 SVGEGT. CDR3 bases: TGTGCCAGCAGTTACGAGGGGGCCCGAAGGGACACTGAAGCTTTCCTT. Translation gives CASSYEGARRDTEAFL.

This clonotype has ten or more counts. The chain has TRBV12-3 or TRBV12-4 and TRBJ2-1, with 8 bases that match TRBD2. The CDR3 is 16 amino acids. V gave up 3 bases and J gave up 4 bases; unmatched junction bases: 8. The CDR3 spells CASSFLAGLMYNEQFF. The CDR3 bases are TGTGCCAGCAGTTTTCTAGCGGGCCTGATGTACAATGAGCAGTTCTTC.

This rearrangement joins TRBV28 to TRBJ2-1, with TRBD1 matching 7 bases. Germline CDR1 reads MDHEN; CDR2 reads SYDVKM. V trimming: 6 bases; J trimming: 0 bases; junction bases outside the gene matches: 5. The CDR3 covers 15 residues. The CDR3 reads CASSLNRGSYNEQFF. DNA for the CDR3: TGTGCCAGCAGCCTAAACAGGGGCTCCTACAATGAGCAGTTCTTC.

This chain connects TRBV2 to TRBJ2-3; 7 nucleotides line up with TRBD2. Trimming removed 4 bases from V and 1 base from J; junction bases left unmatched: 5. Germline lookup yields CDR1 SNHLY and CDR2 FYNNEI. This CDR3 contains 15 residues. Here the CDR3 reads CASSVEGRGTDTQYF. Here the CDR3 DNA reads TGTGCCAGCAGTGTGGAAGGGAGGGGCACAGATACGCAGTATTTT.

The V gene is TRBV5-1, the J gene TRBJ2-6, with 9 bases matching TRBD1. The length of the CDR3 is 17 residues. Germline trimming cut 5 bases from V and 4 bases from J; bases unmatched to any gene: 10. Germline CDR1 SGHRS, CDR2 YFSETQ. Here the CDR3 DNA reads TGCGCCAGCAGGTCCACACAGGGGGCGGGAGGGGCCAACGTCCTGACTTTC. The encoded protein is CASRSTQGAGGANVLTF.